A selection of T cell receptor beta chains follows, all from one sample in a study of STAT3 mutations in large granular lymphocyte leukemia. Profiled with immunoSEQ multiplex PCR; TCRdb holds only in-frame clones, not every one. The table has under 20,000 clones, 92% seen once; the top ten hold just under 45%. Sequencing was carried out using peripheral blood mononuclear cells. Receptors were obtained from a man aged 55 to 70 with T-cell large granular lymphocyte leukemia. Some clones in this sample may be carry-over from other donors' samples. CDR3s include the opening cysteine and the closing phenylalanine or tryptophan. The D gene is left open where the match is weak. Size tells how often a clone was seen (once, few, many) or the class of an expanded clone, and some rows leave it out.

v_call: TRBV10-3
j_call: TRBJ1-1
d_call: .
clone_size: once
cdr3_aa: CAISTSTGLNTEAFF
cdr3_nt: TGTGCCATCAGTACCTCTACAGGGCTTAACACTGAAGCTTTCTTT

v_call: TRBV7-2
j_call: TRBJ2-7
d_call: .
clone_size: .
cdr3_aa: CASSLKGVFEQYF
cdr3_nt: TGTGCCAGCAGCTTGAAGGGGGTATTCGAGCAGTACTTC

v_call: TRBV2
j_call: TRBJ2-5
d_call: TRBD2
clone_size: .
cdr3_aa: CASRGTRAETQYF
cdr3_nt: TGTGCCAGCAGGGGGACTAGGGCAGAGACCCAGTACTTC

v_call: TRBV30
j_call: TRBJ1-4
d_call: .
clone_size: .
cdr3_aa: CAWAKQDPSEKLFF
cdr3_nt: TGTGCCTGGGCGAAACAGGACCCGTCGGAAAAACTGTTTTTT

v_call: TRBV19
j_call: TRBJ2-3
d_call: .
clone_size: .
cdr3_aa: CASSRAPSADTQYF
cdr3_nt: TGTGCCAGTAGTCGGGCCCCCTCCGCAGATACGCAGTATTTT

v_call: TRBV4-3
j_call: TRBJ1-1
d_call: .
clone_size: .
cdr3_aa: CASSLTGGTEAFF
cdr3_nt: TGCGCCAGCAGCCTAACCGGGGGGACTGAAGCTTTCTTT

v_call: TRBV28
j_call: TRBJ1-6
d_call: TRBD1
clone_size: .
cdr3_aa: CASSPLRGPGSPLHF
cdr3_nt: TGTGCCAGCAGTCCGCTGAGGGGGCCGGGTTCACCCCTCCACTTT

v_call: TRBV20-1
j_call: TRBJ2-5
d_call: .
clone_size: .
cdr3_aa: CSHRTGETQYF
cdr3_nt: TGCAGTCACAGGACTGGAGAGACCCAGTACTTC

v_call: TRBV2
j_call: TRBJ2-5
d_call: .
clone_size: .
cdr3_aa: CASRSVPGETQYF
cdr3_nt: TGTGCCAGCAGGTCGGTCCCGGGGGAGACCCAGTACTTC

v_call: TRBV7-2
j_call: TRBJ1-3
d_call: TRBD1
clone_size: .
cdr3_aa: CASSLNSRGSGNTIYF
cdr3_nt: TGTGCCAGCAGCCTAAATTCCAGGGGGTCTGGAAACACCATATATTTT

v_call: TRBV5-4
j_call: TRBJ2-7
d_call: .
clone_size: .
cdr3_aa: CASSLNTYEQYF
cdr3_nt: TGTGCCAGCAGCTTGAATACCTACGAGCAGTACTTC

v_call: TRBV28
j_call: TRBJ1-1
d_call: .
clone_size: .
cdr3_aa: CASSFRARAEAFF
cdr3_nt: TGTGCCAGCAGTTTTCGGGCCAGAGCTGAAGCTTTCTTT

v_call: TRBV29-1
j_call: TRBJ2-7
d_call: .
clone_size: once
cdr3_aa: CSVDLPRTGSSYEQYF
cdr3_nt: TGCAGCGTTGATCTACCTAGGACGGGGAGCTCCTACGAGCAGTACTTC

v_call: TRBV15
j_call: TRBJ1-1
d_call: .
clone_size: .
cdr3_aa: CATSFNAGNTEAFF
cdr3_nt: TGTGCCACCAGCTTTAACGCGGGGAACACTGAAGCTTTCTTT

v_call: TRBV29-1
j_call: TRBJ1-4
d_call: .
clone_size: .
cdr3_aa: CSVEWGVGKLFF
cdr3_nt: TGCAGCGTTGAATGGGGGGTGGGAAAACTGTTTTTT

v_call: TRBV5-1
j_call: TRBJ2-3
d_call: .
clone_size: .
cdr3_aa: CASSFQGADTQYF
cdr3_nt: TGCGCCAGCAGCTTCCAGGGAGCAGATACGCAGTATTTT

v_call: TRBV5-1
j_call: TRBJ2-1
d_call: .
clone_size: .
cdr3_aa: CASSFRSEHNEQFF
cdr3_nt: TGCGCCAGCAGCTTTAGGAGTGAACACAATGAGCAGTTCTTC

v_call: TRBV5-1
j_call: TRBJ1-5
d_call: TRBD1
clone_size: once
cdr3_aa: CASSLGTGRNQPQHF
cdr3_nt: TGCGCCAGCAGCTTGGGGACAGGCCGAAATCAGCCCCAGCATTTT

v_call: TRBV6-5
j_call: TRBJ2-1
d_call: TRBD2
clone_size: .
cdr3_aa: CASNNRREVEQFF
cdr3_nt: TGTGCCAGCAATAATCGGCGGGAGGTTGAGCAGTTCTTC

v_call: TRBV20-1
j_call: TRBJ2-3
d_call: .
clone_size: .
cdr3_aa: CSASTSNTQYF
cdr3_nt: TGCAGTGCTAGTACTTCAAATACGCAGTATTTT

v_call: TRBV5-1
j_call: TRBJ2-4
d_call: .
clone_size: .
cdr3_aa: CASSLQTGVKNIQYF
cdr3_nt: TGCGCCAGCAGCTTGCAGACAGGAGTAAAAAACATTCAGTACTTC

v_call: TRBV5-4
j_call: TRBJ1-1
d_call: TRBD1
clone_size: .
cdr3_aa: CASSASTGRTEAFF
cdr3_nt: TGTGCCAGCAGCGCCTCGACAGGGCGAACTGAAGCTTTCTTT

v_call: TRBV6-1
j_call: TRBJ1-1
d_call: .
clone_size: .
cdr3_aa: CASSVWTATEAFF
cdr3_nt: TGTGCCAGCAGTGTATGGACAGCCACTGAAGCTTTCTTT

v_call: TRBV19
j_call: TRBJ1-2
d_call: .
clone_size: .
cdr3_aa: CASSTFEVYGYTF
cdr3_nt: TGTGCCAGTAGTACTTTTGAGGTTTATGGCTACACCTTC

v_call: TRBV5-1
j_call: TRBJ2-3
d_call: .
clone_size: .
cdr3_aa: CASSQRQGTDTQYF
cdr3_nt: TGCGCCAGCAGCCAAAGACAGGGCACAGATACGCAGTATTTT

v_call: TRBV9
j_call: TRBJ2-3
d_call: .
clone_size: .
cdr3_aa: CASSVEVDTQYF
cdr3_nt: TGTGCCAGCAGCGTAGAGGTAGATACGCAGTATTTT

v_call: TRBV5-6
j_call: TRBJ2-5
d_call: .
clone_size: .
cdr3_aa: CASSLGPGTQYF
cdr3_nt: TGTGCCAGCAGCTTAGGACCGGGGACCCAGTACTTC

v_call: TRBV29-1
j_call: TRBJ1-1
d_call: .
clone_size: .
cdr3_aa: CSVDKMNTEAFF
cdr3_nt: TGCAGCGTTGACAAGATGAACACTGAAGCTTTCTTT

v_call: TRBV2
j_call: TRBJ1-2
d_call: .
clone_size: .
cdr3_aa: CASRSGFTDGYTF
cdr3_nt: TGTGCCAGCAGATCCGGGTTTACGGATGGCTACACCTTC

v_call: TRBV4-1
j_call: TRBJ2-3
d_call: .
clone_size: .
cdr3_aa: CASSQASINFRAQYF
cdr3_nt: TGCGCCAGCAGCCAGGCTAGCATTAATTTTAGAGCGCAGTATTTT

v_call: TRBV9
j_call: TRBJ2-5
d_call: .
clone_size: .
cdr3_aa: CASSVSWGGGETQYF
cdr3_nt: TGTGCCAGCAGCGTATCCTGGGGAGGAGGAGAGACCCAGTACTTC